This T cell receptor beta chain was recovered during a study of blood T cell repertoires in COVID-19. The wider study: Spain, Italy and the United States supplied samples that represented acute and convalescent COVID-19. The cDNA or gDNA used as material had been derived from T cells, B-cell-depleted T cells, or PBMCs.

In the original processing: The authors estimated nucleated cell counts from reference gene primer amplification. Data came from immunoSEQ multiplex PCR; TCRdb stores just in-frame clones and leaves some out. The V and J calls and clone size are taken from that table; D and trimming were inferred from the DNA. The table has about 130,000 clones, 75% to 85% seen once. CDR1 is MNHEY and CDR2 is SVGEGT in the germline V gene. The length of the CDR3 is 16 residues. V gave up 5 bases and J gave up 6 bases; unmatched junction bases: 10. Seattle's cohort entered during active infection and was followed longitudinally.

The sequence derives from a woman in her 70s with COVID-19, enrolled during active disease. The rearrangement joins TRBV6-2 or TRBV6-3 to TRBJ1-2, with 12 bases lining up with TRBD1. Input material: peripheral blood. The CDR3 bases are TGTGCCAGCAGTCGGGGGACAGGGGGCTTCGTCGATGGCTACACCTTC. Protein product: CASSRGTGGFVDGYTF.